Below are 2 T cell receptor beta chains sequenced from a single sample in a study of blood T cells in healthy people across ages. Next came a second PCR, run for about 6 to 12 cycles, which used a sample-barcoded 5' primer along with a J-beta primer mix. Each CDR3 protein gets one entry after TCRdb re-called the 5' RACE reads with MiXCR. Of about 1 million distinct CDR3 sequences in the sample, approximately 26% are singletons; the top ten hold about 0.69%. The sample was also reused in another study, on T cells of mothers and their children.

Sequencing used blood. These receptor sequences come from a girl aged 2 to 9 in good health.

This clonotype was counted between two and nine times. The gene calls are TRBV28 and TRBJ2-7, with D perhaps TRBD1 or TRBD2 (6 bases each). Germline lookup yields CDR1 MDHEN and CDR2 SYDVKM. V shed 6 bases and J shed 5 bases, with 14 bases lying between them. The CDR3 extends over 13 amino acids. The CDR3 DNA is TGTGCCAGCAGCAAGAAGGGGGGTAACGAGCAGTACTTC. Translating it yields CASSKKGGNEQYF.

This rearrangement joins TRBV20-1 to TRBJ2-5; a weak D match, TRBD1 (5 bases). Germline values: CDR1 DFQATT, CDR2 SNEGSKA (reference sequence). The CDR3 contains 14 residues. Deletions cut 2 bases from V and 4 bases from J, with 14 bases between. CDR3 sequence reads: CSARLVGQGETQYF. The CDR3 DNA sequence: TGCAGTGCTAGACTTGTGGGGCAGGGAGAGACCCAGTACTTC.